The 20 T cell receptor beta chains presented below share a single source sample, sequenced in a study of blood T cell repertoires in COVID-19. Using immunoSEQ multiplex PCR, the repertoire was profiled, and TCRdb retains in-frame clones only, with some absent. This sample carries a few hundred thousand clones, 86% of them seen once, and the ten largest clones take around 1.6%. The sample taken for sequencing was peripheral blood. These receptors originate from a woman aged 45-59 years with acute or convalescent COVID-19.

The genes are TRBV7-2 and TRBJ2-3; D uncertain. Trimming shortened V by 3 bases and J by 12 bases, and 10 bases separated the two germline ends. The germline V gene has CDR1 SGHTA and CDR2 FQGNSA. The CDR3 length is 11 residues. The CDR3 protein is CASSLLLRQYF. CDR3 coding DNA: TGTGCCAGCAGCTTGCTACTACGACAGTATTTT.

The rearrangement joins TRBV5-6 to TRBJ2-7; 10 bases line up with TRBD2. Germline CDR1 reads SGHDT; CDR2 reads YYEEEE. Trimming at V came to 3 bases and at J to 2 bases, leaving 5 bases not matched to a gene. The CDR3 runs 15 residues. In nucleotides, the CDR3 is TGTGCCAGCAGCTCTCTAGCGGGAGAGACCTACGAGCAGTACTTC. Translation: CASSSLAGETYEQYF.

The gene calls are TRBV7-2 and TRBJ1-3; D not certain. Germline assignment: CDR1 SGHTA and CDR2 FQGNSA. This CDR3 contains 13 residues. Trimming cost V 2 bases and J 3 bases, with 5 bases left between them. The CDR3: CASSLQRGNTIYF. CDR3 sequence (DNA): TGTGCCAGCAGCTTACAGCGTGGAAACACCATATATTTT.

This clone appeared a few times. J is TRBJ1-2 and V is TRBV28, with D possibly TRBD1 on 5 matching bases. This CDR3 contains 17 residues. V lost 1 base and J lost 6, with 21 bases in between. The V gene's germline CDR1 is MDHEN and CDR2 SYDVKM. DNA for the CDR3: TGTGCCAGCAGTTTATATCTTCCCGAGGCAGGGAAAGATGGCTACACCTTC. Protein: CASSLYLPEAGKDGYTF.

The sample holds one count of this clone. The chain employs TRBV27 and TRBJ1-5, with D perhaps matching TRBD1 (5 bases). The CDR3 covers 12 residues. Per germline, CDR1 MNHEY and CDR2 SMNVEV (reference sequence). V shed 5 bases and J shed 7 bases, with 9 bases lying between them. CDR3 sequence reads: CASSRGGQPQHF. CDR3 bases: TGTGCCAGCAGTAGGGGAGGACAGCCCCAGCATTTT.

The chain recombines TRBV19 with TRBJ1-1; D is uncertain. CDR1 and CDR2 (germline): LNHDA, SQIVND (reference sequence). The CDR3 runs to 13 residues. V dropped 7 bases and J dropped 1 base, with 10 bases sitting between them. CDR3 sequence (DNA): TGTGCCAGTAAGCTGTATGAGAACACTGAAGCTTTCTTT. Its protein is CASKLYENTEAFF.

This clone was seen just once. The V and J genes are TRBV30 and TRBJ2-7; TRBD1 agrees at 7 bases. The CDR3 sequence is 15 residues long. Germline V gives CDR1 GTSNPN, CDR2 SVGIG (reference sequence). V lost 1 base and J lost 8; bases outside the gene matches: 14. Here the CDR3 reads CAWSDRRQGSDKQYF. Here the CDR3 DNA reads TGTGCCTGGAGTGACCGGAGACAGGGATCCGACAAGCAGTACTTC. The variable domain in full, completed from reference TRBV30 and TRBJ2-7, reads SQTIHQWPATLVQPVGSPLSLECTVEGTSNPNLYWYRQAAGRGLQLLFYSVGIGQISSEVPQNLSASRPQDRQFILSSKKLLLSDSGFYLCAWSDRRQGSDKQYFGPGTRLTVT.

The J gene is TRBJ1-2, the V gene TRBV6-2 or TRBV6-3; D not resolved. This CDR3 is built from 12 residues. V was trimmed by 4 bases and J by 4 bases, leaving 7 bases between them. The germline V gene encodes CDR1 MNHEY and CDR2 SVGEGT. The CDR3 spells CASSSSVYGYTF. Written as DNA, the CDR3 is TGTGCCAGCAGTTCCTCCGTCTATGGCTACACCTTC.

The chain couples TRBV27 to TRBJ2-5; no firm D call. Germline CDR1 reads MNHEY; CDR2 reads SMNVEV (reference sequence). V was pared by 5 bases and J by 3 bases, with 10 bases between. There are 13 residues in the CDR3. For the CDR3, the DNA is TGTGCCAGCAGTATGAGACGGGAAGAGACCCAGTACTTC. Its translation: CASSMRREETQYF.

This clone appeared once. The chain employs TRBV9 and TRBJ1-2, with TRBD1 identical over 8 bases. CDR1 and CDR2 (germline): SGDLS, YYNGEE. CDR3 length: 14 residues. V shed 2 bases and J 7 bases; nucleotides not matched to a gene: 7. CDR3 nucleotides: TGTGCCAGCAGCGTGGGACAGGCCTCAGGTGGCTACACCTTC. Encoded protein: CASSVGQASGGYTF.

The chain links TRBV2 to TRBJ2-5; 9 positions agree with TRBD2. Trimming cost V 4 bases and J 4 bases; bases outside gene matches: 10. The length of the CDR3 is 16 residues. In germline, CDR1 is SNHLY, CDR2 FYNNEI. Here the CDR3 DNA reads TGTGCCAGCAGTGGCCCCAGGCTAGCGGGACTAGAGACCCAGTACTTC. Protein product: CASSGPRLAGLETQYF.

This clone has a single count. The CDR3 sequence: CASSFIEAYGYTF. The CDR3 DNA sequence: TGTGCCAGCAGCTTCATAGAGGCTTATGGCTACACCTTC. The chain joins TRBV7-2 to TRBJ1-2, with no clear D. CDR1 is SGHTA, CDR2 FQGNSA, per germline. The CDR3 is 13 residues long. With 3 bases removed from V and 5 bases from J, the gap between germline ends came to 10 bases.

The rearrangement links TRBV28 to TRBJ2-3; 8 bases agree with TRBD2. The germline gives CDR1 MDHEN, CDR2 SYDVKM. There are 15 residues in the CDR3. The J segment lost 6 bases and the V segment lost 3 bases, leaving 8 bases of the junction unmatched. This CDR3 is CASSLGLGMRDTQYF. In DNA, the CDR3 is TGTGCCAGCAGTTTGGGACTAGGGATGCGTGATACGCAGTATTTT.

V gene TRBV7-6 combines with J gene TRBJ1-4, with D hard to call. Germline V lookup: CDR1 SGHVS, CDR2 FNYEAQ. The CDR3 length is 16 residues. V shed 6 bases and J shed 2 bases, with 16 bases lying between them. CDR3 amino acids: CASSRYQLGTNEKLFF. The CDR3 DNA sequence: TGTGCCAGCAGTCGTTATCAACTAGGGACTAATGAAAAACTGTTTTTT.

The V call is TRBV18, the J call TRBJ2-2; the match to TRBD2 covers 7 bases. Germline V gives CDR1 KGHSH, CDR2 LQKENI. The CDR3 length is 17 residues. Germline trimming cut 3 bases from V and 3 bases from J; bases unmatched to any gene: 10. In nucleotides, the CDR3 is TGTGCCAGCTCACCCTTAGCCCGGGCGGGAGACACCGGGGAGCTGTTTTTT. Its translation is CASSPLARAGDTGELFF.

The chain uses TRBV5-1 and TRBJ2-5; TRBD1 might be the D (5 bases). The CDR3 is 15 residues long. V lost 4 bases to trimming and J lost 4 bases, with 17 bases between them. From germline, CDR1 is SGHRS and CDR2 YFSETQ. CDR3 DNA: TGCGCCAGCAGCCCGGTGGGTGCGCAGGGAGAGACCCAGTACTTC. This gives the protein CASSPVGAQGETQYF.

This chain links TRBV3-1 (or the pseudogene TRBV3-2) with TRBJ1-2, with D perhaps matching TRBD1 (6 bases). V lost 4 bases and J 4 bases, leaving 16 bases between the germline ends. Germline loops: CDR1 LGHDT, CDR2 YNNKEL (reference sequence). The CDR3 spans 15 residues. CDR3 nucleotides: TGTGCCAGCAGCCCGGAAGGGACACCAGTCTATGGCTACACCTTC. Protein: CASSPEGTPVYGYTF.

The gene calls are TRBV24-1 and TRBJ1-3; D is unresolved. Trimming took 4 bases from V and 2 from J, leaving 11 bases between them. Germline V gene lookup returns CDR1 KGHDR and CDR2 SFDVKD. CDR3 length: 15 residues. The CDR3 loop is CATSDSKEPGNTIYF. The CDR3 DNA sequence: TGTGCCACCAGTGACTCCAAAGAGCCTGGAAACACCATATATTTT.

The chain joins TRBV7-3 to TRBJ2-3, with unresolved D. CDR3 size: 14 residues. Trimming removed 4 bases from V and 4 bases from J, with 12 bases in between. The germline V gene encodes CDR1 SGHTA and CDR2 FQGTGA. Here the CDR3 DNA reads TGTGCCAGCAGCTCCTCGGTTGGGCCAGATACGCAGTATTTT. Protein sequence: CASSSSVGPDTQYF.

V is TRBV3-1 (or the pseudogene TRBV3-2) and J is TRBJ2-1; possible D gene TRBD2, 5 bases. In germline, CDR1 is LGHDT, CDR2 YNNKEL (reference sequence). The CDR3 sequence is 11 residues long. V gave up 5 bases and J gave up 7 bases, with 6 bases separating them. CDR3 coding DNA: TGTGCCAGCAGCGGGAGAAATGAGCAGTTCTTC. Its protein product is CASSGRNEQFF.